A selection of T cell receptor beta chains follows, all from one sample in a study of cytomegalovirus exposure and HLA in healthy donors. Data came from immunoSEQ multiplex PCR; TCRdb stores just in-frame clones and leaves some out. The sample holds about 86,000 clones, 78% seen once. The sample was PBMCs. Source of these receptors: a male donor in good health and CMV-seropositive. Each CDR3 is given without its conserved first and last residue. D genes are given only for firm matches.

d_call	v_call	j_call	cdr3_aa
-	TRBV2	TRBJ1-5	ASKEQGRDQPQH
TRBD2	TRBV5-1	TRBJ2-7	ASRPSGDSYEQY
-	TRBV6-4	TRBJ2-2	ASSDSQNLGAGELF
-	TRBV4-2	TRBJ2-6	ASSQDPQSGANVLN
-	TRBV7-2	TRBJ1-5	ASSLRGNQPQH
TRBD2	TRBV27	TRBJ2-5	ASSLGGLAETQY
-	TRBV2	TRBJ1-6	ASSVSGNNSPLH
TRBD2	TRBV19	TRBJ2-1	ASASGIRGRYNEQF
-	TRBV7-9	TRBJ1-1	ASSLNTEAF
-	TRBV21-1	TRBJ2-4	ASPRTSGNTLAKNIQY
TRBD2	TRBV9	TRBJ2-3	ASSVEPGLAGSTDTQY
-	TRBV30	TRBJ1-1	AWGRNTEAF
TRBD1	TRBV7-3	TRBJ2-6	ASSFGTGYSGANVLT
-	TRBV2	TRBJ2-7	ASRDRMKSYEQY
-	TRBV5-6	TRBJ2-4	ASSPPGVKNIQY
TRBD1	TRBV30	TRBJ1-2	AWSRTGNYGYT
TRBD1	TRBV6-1	TRBJ1-1	ASSIGQVSTEAF
-	TRBV27	TRBJ1-2	ASSSPYGDGYT
-	TRBV7-8	TRBJ2-3	ASSIREFSTDTQY